The 4 T cell receptor beta chains given below trace back to one sample, sequenced in a study of blood T cell repertoires in COVID-19. TCRdb's copy holds only in-frame clones and misses some; the assay was immunoSEQ multiplex PCR. The repertoire has some 100,000 clones, roughly 83% of them found once; the top ten carry approximately 18%. The sample consisted of peripheral blood. These TCRs come from a woman aged 60-75 years with acute or convalescent COVID-19.

V usage is TRBV5-6 and J usage is TRBJ1-6; a weak D match, TRBD1 (6 bases). The CDR3 has 15 amino acids. Trimming stripped 1 base from V and 14 bases from J, with 19 bases between. Germline V lookup: CDR1 SGHDT, CDR2 YYEEEE. The CDR3 sequence is CASSLSAQGGRALHF. The CDR3 DNA reads TGTGCCAGCAGCTTGTCTGCACAGGGCGGGAGAGCCCTCCACTTT.

This chain joins TRBV28 and TRBJ1-1, with a weak D call TRBD1 (6 bases). The germline V gene has CDR1 MDHEN and CDR2 SYDVKM. This CDR3 region has 15 residues. Trimming cost V 3 bases and J 1 base, with 12 bases left between them. This CDR3 is CASSFAGGPNTEAFF. CDR3 in DNA: TGTGCCAGCAGTTTTGCGGGGGGCCCGAACACTGAAGCTTTCTTT. Full variable domain (rest looked up from reference TRBV28 and TRBJ1-1): DVKVTQSSRYLVKRTGEKVFLECVQDMDHENMFWYRQDPGLGLRLIYFSYDVKMKEKGDIPEGYSVSREKKERFSLILESASTNQTSMYLCASSFAGGPNTEAFFGQGTRLTVV.

The V call is TRBV10-3, the J call TRBJ1-4; D call uncertain. The V end lost 6 bases, the J end lost 7 bases, and 12 bases lay between the germline ends. Germline CDR1 is ENHRY and CDR2 is SYGVKD. The CDR3 is 13 amino acids. CDR3 coding DNA: TGTGCCATCAGCCCGGGTATAACTGAAAAACTGTTTTTT. It translates to CAISPGITEKLFF.

The chain recombines TRBV6-2 or TRBV6-3 with TRBJ2-1; 8 bases line up with TRBD1. The CDR3 length is 14 residues. The germline gives CDR1 MNHEY, CDR2 SVGEGT. Trimming cost V 6 bases and J 9 bases; bases outside gene matches: 10. CDR3 in amino acids: CASSRVPGGGEQFF. CDR3 nucleotides: TGTGCCAGCAGCCGCGTTCCAGGGGGCGGTGAGCAGTTCTTC.